Listed below are T cell receptor beta chains from one sample, sequenced in a study of T cell changes during pregnancy in multiple sclerosis. Clones were read by immunoSEQ multiplex PCR, and TCRdb kept only the in-frame ones, dropping some. The sample lists around 95,000 clones; 94% were seen once. The sequences come from peripheral blood, collected after pregnancy. Source of these receptors: a female donor in good health, enrolled as a control in a pregnancy study. Both conserved end residues are part of each CDR3. Fields, in order: clone size, J gene, D gene, V gene, CDR3 protein, CDR3 DNA. The D gene is left open where the match is weak. Clone size appears in some rows only: once, few, many, or a class for an expanded clone.

size: once
J: TRBJ2-2
D: TRBD2
V: TRBV5-1
CDR3: CASSLGLAGDANTGELFF
DNA: TGCGCCAGCAGCTTGGGACTAGCGGGAGATGCGAACACCGGGGAGCTGTTTTTT

size: .
J: TRBJ2-3
D: .
V: TRBV28
CDR3: CASGFTDTQYF
DNA: TGTGCCTCGGGGTTCACAGATACGCAGTATTTT

size: .
J: TRBJ2-2
D: TRBD2
V: TRBV5-4
CDR3: CASSFGLAGGPGTGELFF
DNA: TGTGCCAGCAGCTTTGGACTAGCGGGAGGGCCGGGCACCGGGGAGCTGTTTTTT

size: .
J: TRBJ2-7
D: TRBD1
V: TRBV30
CDR3: CAWSPLRGQGSYEQYF
DNA: TGTGCCTGGAGTCCTCTCCGAGGACAGGGGTCCTACGAGCAGTACTTC

size: .
J: TRBJ2-3
D: TRBD2
V: TRBV5-1
CDR3: CASSLTTSGSTDTQYF
DNA: TGCGCCAGCAGCTTAACGACTAGCGGCAGCACAGATACGCAGTATTTT

size: .
J: TRBJ1-2
D: .
V: TRBV6-5
CDR3: CASRRTEFFYGYTF
DNA: TGTGCCAGCAGAAGAACAGAGTTTTTCTATGGCTACACCTTC

size: .
J: TRBJ2-7
D: .
V: TRBV11-1
CDR3: CASSHSSGLFLEQYF
DNA: TGTGCCAGCAGCCATTCCTCGGGACTCTTTCTCGAGCAGTACTTC

size: .
J: TRBJ1-5
D: .
V: TRBV7-2
CDR3: CASSLVRGGQPQHF
DNA: TGTGCCAGCAGCTTAGTCCGAGGAGGTCAGCCCCAGCATTTT

size: .
J: TRBJ1-1
D: .
V: TRBV18
CDR3: CASSPYEGSNTEAFF
DNA: TGTGCCAGCTCACCATATGAGGGTTCGAACACTGAAGCTTTCTTT

size: .
J: TRBJ1-1
D: TRBD1
V: TRBV29-1
CDR3: CSADRGSNTEAFF
DNA: TGCAGCGCCGACAGGGGTTCGAACACTGAAGCTTTCTTT

size: .
J: TRBJ1-5
D: .
V: TRBV19
CDR3: CASSIVPTGRGNQPQHF
DNA: TGTGCCAGTAGTATAGTCCCGACAGGCCGGGGCAATCAGCCCCAGCATTTT

size: once
J: TRBJ2-5
D: .
V: TRBV11-3
CDR3: CASSLFRGETQYF
DNA: TGTGCCAGCAGCTTGTTCAGGGGAGAGACCCAGTACTTC

size: .
J: TRBJ2-7
D: .
V: TRBV7-6
CDR3: CASSRVVGGGTEQYF
DNA: TGTGCCAGCAGCCGAGTTGTGGGTGGGGGCACCGAGCAGTACTTC

size: .
J: TRBJ2-3
D: .
V: TRBV9
CDR3: CASSVAGQGPISF
DNA: TGTGCCAGCAGCGTAGCTGGGCAGGGCCCCATTAGTTTC

size: .
J: TRBJ1-2
D: .
V: TRBV6-5
CDR3: CASSYSPGREEYGYTF
DNA: TGTGCCAGCAGTTACTCCCCGGGCAGGGAGGAGTATGGCTACACCTTC

size: once
J: TRBJ1-4
D: TRBD1
V: TRBV4-2
CDR3: CASSQPGQGREKEKLFF
DNA: TGTGCCAGCAGCCAACCGGGACAGGGTCGAGAAAAAGAAAAACTGTTTTTT

size: .
J: TRBJ1-2
D: .
V: TRBV13
CDR3: CASRLQGQGYGYTF
DNA: TGTGCCAGCAGGCTACAGGGACAAGGGTATGGCTACACCTTC

size: once
J: TRBJ2-1
D: .
V: TRBV25-1
CDR3: CASRDRGAEQFF
DNA: TGTGCCAGCAGGGACCGGGGGGCTGAGCAGTTCTTC

size: .
J: TRBJ2-7
D: .
V: TRBV19
CDR3: CASSIGGSISYEQYF
DNA: TGTGCCAGTAGTATAGGGGGCAGTATCTCCTACGAGCAGTACTTC

size: .
J: TRBJ2-4
D: .
V: TRBV2
CDR3: CASTKDSLAKNIQYF
DNA: TGTGCCAGCACGAAGGACAGTCTAGCCAAAAACATTCAGTACTTC

size: .
J: TRBJ1-2
D: .
V: TRBV11-2
CDR3: CASSPGRRGNGYTF
DNA: TGTGCCAGCAGCCCTGGTCGTCGGGGTAATGGCTACACCTTC

size: .
J: TRBJ2-5
D: TRBD2
V: TRBV7-2
CDR3: CASSLSAGGGQETQYF
DNA: TGTGCCAGCAGCTTATCGGCGGGAGGGGGCCAAGAGACCCAGTACTTC

size: .
J: TRBJ2-7
D: TRBD1
V: TRBV19
CDR3: CASSIIFRQGRSYEQYF
DNA: TGTGCCAGTAGTATAATATTCCGACAGGGAAGAAGTTACGAGCAGTACTTC

size: few
J: TRBJ1-1
D: .
V: TRBV28
CDR3: CASSFRVTDTEAFF
DNA: TGTGCCAGCAGTTTCAGGGTGACGGACACTGAAGCTTTCTTT

size: .
J: TRBJ1-3
D: TRBD1
V: TRBV5-1
CDR3: CASSLGQPSSGNTIYF
DNA: TGCGCCAGCAGCCTGGGACAGCCGAGCTCTGGAAACACCATATATTTT

size: .
J: TRBJ2-3
D: TRBD2
V: TRBV5-4
CDR3: CASSPRGASGRAQAVTQYF
DNA: TGTGCCAGCAGCCCGCGGGGGGCTAGCGGGAGGGCTCAGGCGGTTACGCAGTATTTT

size: few
J: TRBJ1-5
D: .
V: TRBV18
CDR3: CASSREVNQPQHF
DNA: TGTGCCAGCTCACGGGAGGTCAATCAGCCCCAGCATTTT

size: .
J: TRBJ2-4
D: .
V: TRBV4-1
CDR3: CASSQEWGVWNIQYF
DNA: TGCGCCAGCAGCCAAGAATGGGGCGTGTGGAACATTCAGTACTTC